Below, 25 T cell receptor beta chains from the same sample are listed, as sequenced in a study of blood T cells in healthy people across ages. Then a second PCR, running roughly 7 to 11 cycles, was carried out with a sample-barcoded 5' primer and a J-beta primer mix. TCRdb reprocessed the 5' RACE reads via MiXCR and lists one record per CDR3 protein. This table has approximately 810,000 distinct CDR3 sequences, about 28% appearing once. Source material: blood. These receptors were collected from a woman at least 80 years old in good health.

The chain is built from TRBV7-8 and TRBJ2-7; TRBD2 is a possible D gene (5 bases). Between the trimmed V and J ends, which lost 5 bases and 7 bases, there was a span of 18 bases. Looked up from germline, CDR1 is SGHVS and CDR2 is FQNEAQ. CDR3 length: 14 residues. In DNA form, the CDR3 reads TGTGCCAGCAGCCCGGACTTCTCCTACAATGAGCAGTACTTC. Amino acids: CASSPDFSYNEQYF.

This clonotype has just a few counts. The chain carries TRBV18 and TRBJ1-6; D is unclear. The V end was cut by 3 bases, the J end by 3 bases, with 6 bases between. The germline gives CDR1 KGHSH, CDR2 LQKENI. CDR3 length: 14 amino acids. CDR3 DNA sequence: TGTGCCAGCTCACCGGCCAGCTATAATTCACCCCTCCACTTT. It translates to CASSPASYNSPLHF. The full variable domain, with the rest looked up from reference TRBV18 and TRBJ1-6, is NAGVMQNPRHLVRRRGQEARLRCSPMKGHSHVYWYRQLPEEGLKFMVYLQKENIIDESGMPKERFSAEFPKEGPSILRIQQVVRGDSAAYFCASSPASYNSPLHFGNGTRLTVT.

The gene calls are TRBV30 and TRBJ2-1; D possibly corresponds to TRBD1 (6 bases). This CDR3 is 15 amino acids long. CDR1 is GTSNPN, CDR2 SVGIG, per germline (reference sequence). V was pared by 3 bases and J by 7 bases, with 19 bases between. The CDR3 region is CAWSQGLARGNEQFF. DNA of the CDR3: TGTGCCTGGAGCCAGGGGCTCGCGAGGGGGAATGAGCAGTTCTTC.

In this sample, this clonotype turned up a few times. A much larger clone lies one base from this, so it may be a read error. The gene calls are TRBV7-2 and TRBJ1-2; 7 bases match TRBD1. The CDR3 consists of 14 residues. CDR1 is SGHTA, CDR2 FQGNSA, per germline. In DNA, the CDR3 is TGTGCCAGCAGCGCACAGGGGATCGCCTATGACTACACCTTC. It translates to CASSAQGIAYDYTF.

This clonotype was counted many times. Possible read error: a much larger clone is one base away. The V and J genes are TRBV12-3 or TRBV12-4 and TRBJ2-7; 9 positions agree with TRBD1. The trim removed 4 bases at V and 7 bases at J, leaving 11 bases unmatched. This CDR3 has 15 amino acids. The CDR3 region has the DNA TGTGCCAGCAGTTCTTTCGGGACAGGGAATAATGAGCAGTACTTC. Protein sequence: CASSSFGTGNNEQYF.

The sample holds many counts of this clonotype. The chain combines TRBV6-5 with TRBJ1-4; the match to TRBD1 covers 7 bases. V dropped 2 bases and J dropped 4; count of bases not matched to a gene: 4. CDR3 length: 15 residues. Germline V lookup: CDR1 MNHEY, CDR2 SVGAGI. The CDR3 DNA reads TGTGCCAGCAGTTACACGGACAGGAGTAATGAAAAACTGTTTTTT. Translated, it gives CASSYTDRSNEKLFF.

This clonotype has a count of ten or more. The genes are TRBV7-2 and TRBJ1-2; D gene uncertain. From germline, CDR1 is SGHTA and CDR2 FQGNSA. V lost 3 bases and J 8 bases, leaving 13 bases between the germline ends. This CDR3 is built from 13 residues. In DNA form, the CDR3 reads TGTGCCAGCAGCTTCATAGAGGGAAGCGGCTACACCTTC. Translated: CASSFIEGSGYTF.

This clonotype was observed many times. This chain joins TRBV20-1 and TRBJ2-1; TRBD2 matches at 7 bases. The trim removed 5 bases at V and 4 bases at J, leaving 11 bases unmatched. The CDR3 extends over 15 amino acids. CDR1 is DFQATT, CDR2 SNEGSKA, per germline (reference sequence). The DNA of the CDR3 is TGCAGTGCTGTGGGCGCCGCGGGGGTTTACAATGAGCAGTTCTTC. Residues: CSAVGAAGVYNEQFF.

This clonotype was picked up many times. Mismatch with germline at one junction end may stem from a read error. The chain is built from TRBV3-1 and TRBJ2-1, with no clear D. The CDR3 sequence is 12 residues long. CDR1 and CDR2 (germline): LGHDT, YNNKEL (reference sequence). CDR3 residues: CASSQDIGERFF. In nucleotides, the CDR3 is TGTGCCAGCAGCCAAGATATCGGCGAGCGGTTCTTC.

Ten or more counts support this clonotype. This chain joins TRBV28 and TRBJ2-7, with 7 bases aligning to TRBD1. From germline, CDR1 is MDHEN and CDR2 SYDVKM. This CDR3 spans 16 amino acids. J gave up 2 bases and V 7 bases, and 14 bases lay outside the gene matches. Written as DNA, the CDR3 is TGTGCCAGCAAAAAGCCCGGGACAGCCGGAACCTACGAGCAGTACTTC. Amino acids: CASKKPGTAGTYEQYF.

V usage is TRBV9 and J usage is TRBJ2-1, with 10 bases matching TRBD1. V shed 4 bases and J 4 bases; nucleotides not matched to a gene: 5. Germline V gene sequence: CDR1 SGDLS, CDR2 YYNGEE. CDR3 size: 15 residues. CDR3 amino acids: CASSIGTGAYNEQFF. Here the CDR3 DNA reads TGTGCCAGCAGCATTGGGACAGGGGCTTACAATGAGCAGTTCTTC. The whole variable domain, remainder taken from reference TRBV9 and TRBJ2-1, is DSGVTQTPKHLITATGQRVTLRCSPRSGDLSVYWYQQSLDQGLQFLIQYYNGEERAKGNILERFSAQQFPDLHSELNLSSLELGDSALYFCASSIGTGAYNEQFFGPGTRLTVL.

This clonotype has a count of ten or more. CDR3 coding DNA: TGCGCCAGCAGCCCTTTGCTCGAGTCCTACGAGCAGTACTTC. It translates to CASSPLLESYEQYF. The V call is TRBV5-1, the J call TRBJ2-7; D uncertain. This CDR3 has 14 residues. Germline V lookup: CDR1 SGHRS, CDR2 YFSETQ. V was clipped by 4 bases and J by 1 base, with 12 bases between them.

In nucleotides, the CDR3 is TGTGCCAGCAGCCCTCAAGGACACCGGAACACTGAAGCTTTCTTT. As protein: CASSPQGHRNTEAFF. The chain is built from TRBV7-2 and TRBJ1-1; possible D gene TRBD1, 5 bases. V lost 5 bases and J lost 1, with 14 bases in between. The length of the CDR3 is 15 residues. Germline-derived CDR1 and CDR2 are SGHTA and FQGNSA. Full variable domain (remainder filled in from reference TRBV7-2 and TRBJ1-1): GAGVSQSPSNKVTEKGKDVELRCDPISGHTALYWYRQSLGQGLEFLIYFQGNSAPDKSGLPSDRFSAERTGGSVSTLTIQRTQQEDSAVYLCASSPQGHRNTEAFFGQGTRLTVV.

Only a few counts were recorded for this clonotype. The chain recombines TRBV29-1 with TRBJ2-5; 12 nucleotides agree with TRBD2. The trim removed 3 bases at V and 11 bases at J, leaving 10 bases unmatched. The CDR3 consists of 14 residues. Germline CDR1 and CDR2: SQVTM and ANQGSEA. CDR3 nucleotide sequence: TGCAGCGTTGAGAAAACTAGCGGGGGGAATGAGCAGTACTTC. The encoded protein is CSVEKTSGGNEQYF.

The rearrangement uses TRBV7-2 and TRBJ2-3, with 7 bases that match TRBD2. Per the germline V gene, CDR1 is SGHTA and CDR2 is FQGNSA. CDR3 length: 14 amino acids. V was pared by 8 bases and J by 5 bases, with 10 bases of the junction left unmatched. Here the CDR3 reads CASGGGKRVDTQYF. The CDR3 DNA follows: TGTGCCAGCGGGGGGGGGAAGCGGGTAGATACGCAGTATTTT. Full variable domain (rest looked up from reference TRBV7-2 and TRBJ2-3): GAGVSQSPSNKVTEKGKDVELRCDPISGHTALYWYRQSLGQGLEFLIYFQGNSAPDKSGLPSDRFSAERTGGSVSTLTIQRTQQEDSAVYLCASGGGKRVDTQYFGPGTRLTVL.

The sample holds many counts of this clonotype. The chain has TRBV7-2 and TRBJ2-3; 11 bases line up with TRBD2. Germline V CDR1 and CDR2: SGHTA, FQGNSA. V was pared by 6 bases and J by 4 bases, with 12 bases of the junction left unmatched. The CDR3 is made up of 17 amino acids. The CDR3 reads CASSYSGGALPPDTQYF. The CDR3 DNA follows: TGTGCCAGCAGTTATAGCGGGGGGGCCCTCCCCCCAGATACGCAGTATTTT.

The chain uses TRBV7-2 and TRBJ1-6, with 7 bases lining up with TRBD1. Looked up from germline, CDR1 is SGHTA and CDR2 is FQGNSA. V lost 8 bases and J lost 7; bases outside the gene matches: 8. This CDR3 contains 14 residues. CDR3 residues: CASGPGTENSPLHF. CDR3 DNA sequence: TGTGCCAGCGGCCCTGGGACAGAAAATTCACCCCTCCACTTT.

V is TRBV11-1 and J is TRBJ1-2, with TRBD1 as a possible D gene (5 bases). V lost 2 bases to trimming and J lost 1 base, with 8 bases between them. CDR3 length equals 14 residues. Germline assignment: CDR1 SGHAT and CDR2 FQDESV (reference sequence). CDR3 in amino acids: CASSLSDSNYGYTF. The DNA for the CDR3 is TGTGCCAGCAGCTTAAGCGACAGTAACTATGGCTACACCTTC. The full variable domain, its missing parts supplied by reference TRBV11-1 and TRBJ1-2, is EAEVAQSPRYKITEKSQAVAFWCDPISGHATLYWYRQILGQGPELLVQFQDESVVDDSQLPKDRFSAERLKGVDSTLKIQPAELGDSAMYLCASSLSDSNYGYTFGSGTRLTVV.

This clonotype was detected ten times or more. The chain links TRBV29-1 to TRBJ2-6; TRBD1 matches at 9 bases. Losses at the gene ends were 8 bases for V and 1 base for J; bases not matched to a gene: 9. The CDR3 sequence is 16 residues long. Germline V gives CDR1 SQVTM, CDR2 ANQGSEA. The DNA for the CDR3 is TGCAGCAAAAGGACAGGGGAAGGGTCTGGGGCCAACGTCCTGACTTTC. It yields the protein CSKRTGEGSGANVLTF.

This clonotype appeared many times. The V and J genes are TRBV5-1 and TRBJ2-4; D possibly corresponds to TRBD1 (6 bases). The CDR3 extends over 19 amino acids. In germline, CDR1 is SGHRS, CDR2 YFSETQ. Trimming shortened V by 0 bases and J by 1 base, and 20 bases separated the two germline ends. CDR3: CASSLGNMRGNKAKNIQYF. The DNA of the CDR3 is TGCGCCAGCAGCTTGGGGAATATGAGGGGGAATAAGGCCAAAAACATTCAGTACTTC.

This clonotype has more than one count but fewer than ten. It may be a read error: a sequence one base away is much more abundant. The CDR3 here is CSAPGRQGAGYGQYF. In nucleotides, the CDR3 is TGCAGTGCCCCCGGTCGACAGGGGGCTGGGTACGGGCAGTACTTC. The rearrangement joins TRBV20-1 to TRBJ2-7; the match to TRBD1 covers 10 bases. This CDR3 contains 15 residues. Germline CDR1 and CDR2: DFQATT and SNEGSKA (reference sequence).

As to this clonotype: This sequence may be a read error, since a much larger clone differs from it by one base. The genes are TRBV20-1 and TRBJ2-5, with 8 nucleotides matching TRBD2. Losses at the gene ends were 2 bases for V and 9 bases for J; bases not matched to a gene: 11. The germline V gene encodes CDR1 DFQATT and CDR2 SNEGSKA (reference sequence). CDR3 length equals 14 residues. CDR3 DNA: TGCAGTGCTAGACATAGCGGGGAGGGGGAGGCCCAGTACTTC. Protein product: CSARHSGEGEAQYF.

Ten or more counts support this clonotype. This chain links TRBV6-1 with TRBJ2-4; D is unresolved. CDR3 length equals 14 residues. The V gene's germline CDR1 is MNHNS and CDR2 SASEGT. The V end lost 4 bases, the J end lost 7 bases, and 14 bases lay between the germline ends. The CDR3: CASSVVQSSNIQYF. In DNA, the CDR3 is TGTGCCAGCAGTGTTGTCCAGTCTTCTAACATTCAGTACTTC.

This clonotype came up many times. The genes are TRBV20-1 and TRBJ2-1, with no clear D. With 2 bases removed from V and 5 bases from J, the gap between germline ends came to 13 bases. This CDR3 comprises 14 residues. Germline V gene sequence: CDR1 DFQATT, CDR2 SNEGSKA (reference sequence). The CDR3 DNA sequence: TGCAGTGCTAGAATTCCCTTGGCCCACAATGAGCAGTTCTTC. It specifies CSARIPLAHNEQFF.

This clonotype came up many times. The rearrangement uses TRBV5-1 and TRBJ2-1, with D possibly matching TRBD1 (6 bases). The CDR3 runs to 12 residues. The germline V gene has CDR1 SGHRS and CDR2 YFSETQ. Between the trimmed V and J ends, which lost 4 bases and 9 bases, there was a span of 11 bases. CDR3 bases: TGCGCCAGCAGCCCCACAGGGATTGAGCAGTTCTTC. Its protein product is CASSPTGIEQFF.